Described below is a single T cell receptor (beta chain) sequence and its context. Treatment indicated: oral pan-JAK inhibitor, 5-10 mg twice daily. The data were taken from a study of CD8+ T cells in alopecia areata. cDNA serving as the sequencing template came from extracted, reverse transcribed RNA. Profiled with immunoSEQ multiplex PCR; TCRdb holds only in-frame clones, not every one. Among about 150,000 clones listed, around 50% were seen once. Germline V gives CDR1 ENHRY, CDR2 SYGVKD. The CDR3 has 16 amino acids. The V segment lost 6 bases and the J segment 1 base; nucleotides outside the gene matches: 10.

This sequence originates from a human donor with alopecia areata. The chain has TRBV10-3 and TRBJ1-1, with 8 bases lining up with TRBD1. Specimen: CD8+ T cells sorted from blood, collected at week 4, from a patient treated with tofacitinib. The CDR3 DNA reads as TGTGCCATCAGCCAGAAAGAGACAGGGGAGAACACTGAAGCTTTCTTT. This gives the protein CAISQKETGENTEAFF.